Below, 30 T cell receptor beta chains from the same sample are listed, as sequenced in a study of blood T cell repertoires in COVID-19. Sequencing was performed with immunoSEQ multiplex PCR; in TCRdb, only in-frame clones are kept and a portion is missing. This table has about 180,000 clones, 65% to 90% appearing once. The sample comprised peripheral blood. The receptors were gathered from a man aged 45-65 years with active or convalescent COVID-19.

This sequence joins TRBV28 and TRBJ2-7; 8 bases align to TRBD2. The CDR3 is 14 amino acids. The trim removed 6 bases at V and 3 bases at J, leaving 7 bases unmatched. Germline loops: CDR1 MDHEN, CDR2 SYDVKM. The CDR3 DNA reads as TGTGCCAGCAGGTTAGCGGGGAACTTCTACGAGCAGTACTTC. As protein: CASRLAGNFYEQYF.

This clone showed up just a few times. CDR3 in DNA: TGTGCCAGCAGCGACAGCTCAGGGGGGCAGTCACCCCTCCACTTT. Translation: CASSDSSGGQSPLHF. This chain joins TRBV9 and TRBJ1-6; 7 positions match TRBD1. Germline loops: CDR1 SGDLS, CDR2 YYNGEE. This CDR3 region has 15 residues. The trim removed 3 bases at V and 10 bases at J, leaving 10 bases unmatched.

This clone occurred once. The genes are TRBV19 and TRBJ2-5, with 11 bases aligning to TRBD2. This CDR3 region has 16 residues. V shed 5 bases and J 3 bases; nucleotides not matched to a gene: 8. The germline V gene has CDR1 LNHDA and CDR2 SQIVND (reference sequence). CDR3 residues: CASSLILAGGKETQYF. CDR3 coding DNA: TGTGCCAGTAGTCTGATTCTAGCGGGAGGTAAAGAGACCCAGTACTTC. The whole variable domain, remainder taken from reference TRBV19 and TRBJ2-5, is DGGITQSPKYLFRKEGQNVTLSCEQNLNHDAMYWYRQDPGQGLRLIYYSQIVNDFQKGDIAEGYSVSREKKESFPLTVTSAQKNPTAFYLCASSLILAGGKETQYFGPGTRLLVL.

This clone was seen only a few times. The CDR3 nucleotides are TGTGCCAGCTCAGCACAACTTGGACAGGGCGTCGGTCAGCCCCAGCATTTT. Protein product: CASSAQLGQGVGQPQHF. The chain couples TRBV18 to TRBJ1-5; 8 nucleotides match TRBD1. This CDR3 has 17 amino acids. V shed 5 bases and J 6 bases; nucleotides not matched to a gene: 15. Per the germline V gene, CDR1 is KGHSH and CDR2 is LQKENI.

The V gene is TRBV9, the J gene TRBJ2-3; D might be TRBD2 (6 bases). CDR1 and CDR2 (germline): SGDLS, YYNGEE. V lost 1 base, J lost 5 bases, and 8 bases lay in between. The CDR3 is made up of 13 amino acids. CDR3 bases: TGTGCCAGCAGCGTACCCGGGGGAGATACGCAGTATTTT. This codes for CASSVPGGDTQYF. The full variable domain, its missing parts supplied by reference TRBV9 and TRBJ2-3, is DSGVTQTPKHLITATGQRVTLRCSPRSGDLSVYWYQQSLDQGLQFLIQYYNGEERAKGNILERFSAQQFPDLHSELNLSSLELGDSALYFCASSVPGGDTQYFGPGTRLTVL.

This clone appeared a few times. V gene TRBV6-5 combines with J gene TRBJ1-2; D not resolved. Looked up from germline, CDR1 is MNHEY and CDR2 is SVGAGI. Trimming took off 3 bases at V and 1 base at J, with 12 bases between the two ends. The CDR3 is 15 residues long. CDR3 DNA: TGTGCCAGCAGTTATACCCCAGATGATAACTATGGCTACACCTTC. Protein sequence: CASSYTPDDNYGYTF.

Notes on this clone: One end of the junction fails to match germline, which may point to a read error. The chain links TRBV2 to TRBJ2-5; unclear D gene. Germline CDR1 SNHLY, CDR2 FYNNEI. The CDR3 extends over 13 amino acids. The CDR3 DNA reads as TGTGCCAGCAGCTCCGCATACCAAGAGGCCCAGTACTTC. Amino acids: CASSSAYQEAQYF.

The CDR3 loop is CASILLGGMGSPLHF. Here the CDR3 DNA reads TGTGCCAGCATCCTTCTGGGGGGTATGGGTTCACCCCTCCACTTT. This chain connects TRBV2 to TRBJ1-6; TRBD1 is a possible D gene (5 bases). The CDR3 consists of 15 residues. Deletions cut 7 bases from V and 9 bases from J, with 19 bases between. Germline V gene lookup returns CDR1 SNHLY and CDR2 FYNNEI.

The table lists this clone with a few counts. The gene calls are TRBV12-3 or TRBV12-4 and TRBJ1-5, with D hard to call. Trimming left V 3 bases short and J 6 bases short, with 6 bases between. This CDR3 is built from 12 residues. CDR3 protein: CASSLSAQPQHF. The CDR3 DNA is TGTGCCAGCAGTTTGAGCGCTCAGCCCCAGCATTTT.

The V call is TRBV6-5, the J call TRBJ2-7; 8 nucleotides line up with TRBD1. With V trimmed by 6 bases and J by 6 bases, 10 bases remained unmatched. Germline V gene lookup returns CDR1 MNHEY and CDR2 SVGAGI. This CDR3 spans 14 amino acids. CDR3 residues: CASRAEDRVTEQYF. In DNA, the CDR3 is TGTGCCAGCAGGGCCGAGGACAGGGTAACCGAGCAGTACTTC.

CDR3 sequence reads: CASSTLAGGVEQYF. CDR3 bases: TGTGCCAGTAGTACACTAGCGGGAGGGGTCGAGCAGTACTTC. The V gene is TRBV19, the J gene TRBJ2-7, with 13 positions matching TRBD2. Germline V gives CDR1 LNHDA, CDR2 SQIVND (reference sequence). The V segment lost 4 bases and the J segment 6 bases; nucleotides outside the gene matches: 3. The CDR3 length is 14 residues.

The chain employs TRBV5-4 and TRBJ2-1, with D tentatively TRBD2 (5 bases). This CDR3 has 13 amino acids. Trimming pared 7 bases from V and 7 bases from J, leaving 15 bases between. Germline-derived CDR1 and CDR2 are SGHNT and YYREEE (reference sequence). The CDR3 DNA follows: TGTGCCAGCTCCCAAGACCGGGGAAATGAGCAGTTCTTC. Translation gives CASSQDRGNEQFF.

The rearrangement uses TRBV28 and TRBJ1-2; 11 nucleotides align to TRBD1. The CDR3 has 15 amino acids. The junction had 6 bases not matched to a gene; V was cut back by 9 bases and J by 0 bases. CDR1 is MDHEN, CDR2 SYDVKM, per germline. CDR3 sequence reads: CASRTGGEPNYGYTF. The CDR3 DNA follows: TGTGCCAGTCGGACAGGGGGCGAGCCTAACTATGGCTACACCTTC.

The CDR3 DNA follows: TGTGCCAGCAGCGTAGGTTCGGGGACTAGCGGCTACGAGCAGTACTTC. It translates to CASSVGSGTSGYEQYF. The chain uses TRBV9 and TRBJ2-7, with TRBD2 identical over 11 bases. In germline, CDR1 is SGDLS, CDR2 YYNGEE. The CDR3 length is 16 residues. The junction had 5 bases not matched to a gene; V was cut back by 0 bases and J by 3 bases.

The V and J genes are TRBV30 and TRBJ1-2, with D unclear. Trimming removed 2 bases from V and 1 base from J, with 8 bases in between. Per germline, CDR1 GTSNPN and CDR2 SVGIG (reference sequence). There are 13 residues in the CDR3. Here the CDR3 DNA reads TGTGCCTGGAGTTGGCAGGATAACTATGGCTACACCTTC. Translation: CAWSWQDNYGYTF.

The chain couples TRBV19 to TRBJ2-5; possible D gene TRBD2, 5 bases. CDR1 LNHDA and CDR2 SQIVND come from the germline V gene (reference sequence). With 5 bases removed from V and 3 bases from J, the gap between germline ends came to 19 bases. This CDR3 contains 16 residues. The CDR3 coding sequence is TGTGCCAGTAGTGCCGCCGTAGCGCCATTAAAAGAGACCCAGTACTTC. Its protein product is CASSAAVAPLKETQYF. The whole variable domain, remainder taken from reference TRBV19 and TRBJ2-5, is DGGITQSPKYLFRKEGQNVTLSCEQNLNHDAMYWYRQDPGQGLRLIYYSQIVNDFQKGDIAEGYSVSREKKESFPLTVTSAQKNPTAFYLCASSAAVAPLKETQYFGPGTRLLVL.

This chain joins TRBV7-6 and TRBJ2-5, with 8 positions matching TRBD2. Losses at the gene ends were 5 bases for V and 5 bases for J; bases not matched to a gene: 7. Germline V lookup: CDR1 SGHVS, CDR2 FNYEAQ. This CDR3 has 14 amino acids. The CDR3 spells CASSRQRGRETQYF. The CDR3 DNA reads as TGTGCCAGCAGCAGGCAGCGGGGGCGGGAGACCCAGTACTTC.

The V call is TRBV19, the J call TRBJ1-1; TRBD1 matches 10 bases. V dropped 2 bases and J dropped 1; count of bases not matched to a gene: 7. Germline V gene sequence: CDR1 LNHDA, CDR2 SQIVND (reference sequence). CDR3 size: 17 residues. CDR3 sequence: CASSIRGQGDTNTEAFF. The DNA of the CDR3 is TGTGCCAGTAGTATAAGAGGACAGGGGGATACGAACACTGAAGCTTTCTTT.

V gene TRBV27 combines with J gene TRBJ2-5; TRBD1 matches 9 bases. The CDR3 loop spans 15 amino acids. Germline CDR1 and CDR2: MNHEY and SMNVEV (reference sequence). V gave up 0 bases and J gave up 4 bases; unmatched junction bases: 3. CDR3 sequence reads: CASSLSRQGGETQYF. In DNA, the CDR3 is TGTGCCAGCAGTTTATCAAGACAGGGGGGAGAGACCCAGTACTTC.

Here the CDR3 DNA reads TGTGCCAGCAGCCCCAAGGGGGCGCCGATAGCGGGAGGCCCACCCAATGAGCAGTTCTTC. It yields the protein CASSPKGAPIAGGPPNEQFF. V gene TRBV3-1 (or the pseudogene TRBV3-2) combines with J gene TRBJ2-1; 10 nucleotides line up with TRBD2. Germline V gives CDR1 LGHDT, CDR2 YNNKEL (reference sequence). The CDR3 contains 20 residues. V shed 4 bases, J shed 6 bases, and the junction held 21 bases outside the gene matches.

This clone occurred once. The chain couples TRBV19 to TRBJ2-5, with TRBD1 as a possible D gene (6 bases). Trimming pared 3 bases from V and 2 bases from J, leaving 13 bases between. Germline V gene sequence: CDR1 LNHDA, CDR2 SQIVND (reference sequence). The CDR3 loop spans 15 amino acids. CDR3 region: CASSMSPTGQETQYF. The CDR3 nucleotides read TGTGCCAGTAGTATGAGCCCTACAGGGCAAGAGACCCAGTACTTC.

The V call is TRBV7-9, the J call TRBJ2-1; D is ambiguous. V was clipped by 5 bases and J by 2 bases, with 16 bases between them. The CDR3 has 16 amino acids. Germline loops: CDR1 SEHNR, CDR2 FQNEAQ (reference sequence). The CDR3 is CASSPYLMVTYNEQFF. CDR3 sequence (DNA): TGTGCCAGCAGCCCCTACTTGATGGTAACCTACAATGAGCAGTTCTTC.

This clone has just one count. The chain employs TRBV3-1 (or the pseudogene TRBV3-2) and TRBJ1-6; perhaps TRBD1 as D (5 bases). Germline lookup yields CDR1 LGHDT and CDR2 YNNKEL (reference sequence). V shed 4 bases and J shed 8 bases, with 12 bases lying between them. The CDR3 is 14 amino acids. The CDR3 DNA follows: TGTGCCAGCAGCCGAAACGGAGGGGATTCACCCCTCCACTTT. Translated: CASSRNGGDSPLHF.

This chain uses TRBV7-3 with TRBJ2-2; no clear D. The CDR3 covers 15 residues. Germline loops: CDR1 SGHTA, CDR2 FQGTGA. V lost 5 bases, J lost 2 bases, and 12 bases lay in between. CDR3 in amino acids: CASSPERENTGELFF. The DNA of the CDR3 is TGTGCCAGCAGCCCAGAGCGAGAAAACACCGGGGAGCTGTTTTTT.

This clone was seen a single time. The chain is built from TRBV7-2 and TRBJ2-7, with D tentatively TRBD1 (6 bases). This CDR3 has 18 residues. Deletions cut 0 bases from V and 1 base from J, with 19 bases between. The germline V gene has CDR1 SGHTA and CDR2 FQGNSA. The CDR3: CASSLAKRQGSTSYEQYF. CDR3 nucleotides: TGTGCCAGCAGCTTAGCGAAACGTCAGGGGTCCACATCCTACGAGCAGTACTTC.

V and J are TRBV3-1 (or the pseudogene TRBV3-2) and TRBJ2-3; maybe TRBD2 (5 bases). CDR1 LGHDT and CDR2 YNNKEL come from the germline V gene (reference sequence). This CDR3 has 14 residues. V was trimmed by 10 bases and J by 0 bases, leaving 14 bases between them. CDR3: CATTYSGSTDTQYF. CDR3 coding DNA: TGTGCCACCACTTATTCGGGGAGCACAGATACGCAGTATTTT.

The genes are TRBV5-1 and TRBJ2-3; 8 nucleotides agree with TRBD2. CDR1 is SGHRS, CDR2 YFSETQ, per germline. The CDR3 has 14 amino acids. With 0 bases clipped from V and 4 bases from J, the junction kept 1 base outside the gene matches. Written as DNA, the CDR3 is TGCGCCAGCAGCTTGGCCGGGGGGGCAGATACGCAGTATTTT. Protein: CASSLAGGADTQYF.

The chain couples TRBV6-5 to TRBJ2-7; 8 nucleotides agree with TRBD1. Germline CDR1 reads MNHEY; CDR2 reads SVGAGI. This CDR3 contains 15 residues. J lost 4 bases, V lost 7 bases, and 12 bases had no gene match. The CDR3 nucleotides are TGTGCCAGCACCATGAGGTCGGGACAGGATTACGAGCAGTACTTC. This sequence encodes CASTMRSGQDYEQYF.

CDR3 DNA sequence: TGCGCCAGCAGCGACCAGGGGGGAAGCAACACCGGGGAGCTGTTTTTT. It encodes CASSDQGGSNTGELFF. V is TRBV4-1 and J is TRBJ2-2; tentatively, D is TRBD1 (7 bases). The V and J ends lost 5 bases and 2 bases respectively, with 15 bases between them. CDR3 length equals 16 residues. Germline V CDR1 and CDR2: MGHRA, YSYEKL.

The CDR3 reads CASSPTGGEETQYF. CDR3 nucleotide sequence: TGTGCCAGCTCACCAACAGGGGGTGAAGAGACCCAGTACTTC. V is TRBV18 and J is TRBJ2-5, with TRBD1 identical over 8 bases. Germline V gene lookup returns CDR1 KGHSH and CDR2 LQKENI. With 2 bases clipped from V and 3 bases from J, the junction kept 2 bases outside the gene matches. This CDR3 is 14 amino acids long.